The entry that follows covers one TCR beta chain sequence. Its antigen remains unidentified. The data were obtained in a study of T cell responses to AZD1222 COVID-19 vaccine. Overall study findings and caveats: Repertoires were obtained only post-peak T cell response. The donors showed a predominance of white British ancestry and of females, with possible underestimation of clonal diversity.

V was pared by 0 bases and J by 0 bases, with 7 bases between. Germline V gene sequence: CDR1 SGHNT, CDR2 YYREEE (reference sequence). The CDR3 runs to 15 residues. Some clones are missing from TCRdb's copy, which holds only in-frame ones; the method was immunoSEQ multiplex PCR. The data contain over 100,000 clones, more than 65% of them seen just once; the ten biggest clones take up 9.4%. The sequence derives from an adult in good health. Specimen: peripheral blood, collected on day 0 of AZD1222 vaccination. This rearrangement joins TRBV5-4 to TRBJ1-3, with D possibly TRBD1 on 6 matching bases. This CDR3 is CASSLAGASGNTIYF. The CDR3, as DNA: TGTGCCAGCAGCTTGGCAGGGGCCTCTGGAAACACCATATATTTT.